The 23 T cell receptor beta chains below were found in one sample sequenced in a study of OX40 agonist ivuxolimab in advanced cancers. The repertoire was sequenced with immunoSEQ multiplex PCR; TCRdb's copy has only in-frame clones and lacks some. In the table there are some 110,000 clones, just over 90% of which are singletons. The starting material was CD4+ or CD8+ T cells sorted from blood, obtained in a trial of the OX40 agonist ivuxolimab. The source is an adult with an advanced solid tumor such as melanoma, head and neck, liver or kidney cancer.

This rearrangement joins TRBV2 to TRBJ1-5; D unclear. V was clipped by 4 bases and J by 5 bases, with 6 bases between them. The germline CDR1 and CDR2 sequences are SNHLY and FYNNEI. This CDR3 is built from 12 residues. The CDR3 sequence: CASSGPDQPQHF. As DNA, the CDR3 is TGTGCCAGCAGTGGACCAGATCAGCCCCAGCATTTT.

This rearrangement joins TRBV7-8 to TRBJ1-1; D ambiguous. This CDR3 is built from 13 residues. The germline V gene has CDR1 SGHVS and CDR2 FQNEAQ. V lost 5 bases and J 11 bases, leaving 18 bases between the germline ends. The CDR3 loop reads CASSPRDDGKAFF. The CDR3, as DNA: TGTGCCAGCAGCCCGCGAGATGACGGTAAGGCTTTCTTT.

This chain links TRBV7-2 with TRBJ2-7; no definite D call. The ends were cut back, 5 bases at V and 6 bases at J, with 23 bases in the middle. Germline CDR1 and CDR2: SGHTA and FQGNSA. This CDR3 comprises 16 residues. Here the CDR3 reads CASSPSALQGSLEQYF. CDR3 DNA: TGTGCCAGCAGCCCTTCGGCCCTCCAAGGGTCTCTCGAGCAGTACTTC. Full variable domain (outside the CDR3, taken from reference TRBV7-2 and TRBJ2-7): GAGVSQSPSNKVTEKGKDVELRCDPISGHTALYWYRQSLGQGLEFLIYFQGNSAPDKSGLPSDRFSAERTGGSVSTLTIQRTQQEDSAVYLCASSPSALQGSLEQYFGPGTRLTVT.

This clone has only a few counts. V is TRBV7-2 and J is TRBJ2-1; 7 bases fit TRBD2. Losses at the gene ends were 5 bases for V and 6 bases for J; bases not matched to a gene: 4. This CDR3 comprises 13 residues. CDR1 and CDR2 from the germline V gene are SGHTA and FQGNSA. This CDR3 reads CASSRDYSNEQFF. CDR3 nucleotide sequence: TGTGCCAGCAGCCGGGACTATTCCAATGAGCAGTTCTTC.

J is TRBJ1-5 and V is TRBV2; 8 nucleotides line up with TRBD1. V lost 1 base to trimming and J lost 6 bases; unmatched junction nucleotides: 2. CDR1 and CDR2 (germline): SNHLY, FYNNEI. This CDR3 comprises 14 residues. CDR3 region: CASSEGTGSQPQHF. The CDR3 DNA follows: TGTGCCAGCAGTGAAGGGACAGGGAGTCAGCCCCAGCATTTT.

V usage is TRBV28 and J usage is TRBJ2-5, with 16 bases fitting TRBD2. Germline loops: CDR1 MDHEN, CDR2 SYDVKM. This CDR3 region has 16 residues. The V segment lost 3 bases and the J segment 2 bases; nucleotides outside the gene matches: 0. CDR3 in DNA: TGTGCCAGCAGTTTGGGACTAGCGGGGGGGCAAGAGACCCAGTACTTC. Amino acids: CASSLGLAGGQETQYF.

This clone was detected only a few times. The rearrangement links TRBV15 to TRBJ2-3; 11 bases match TRBD2. Germline V gene data show CDR1 as LNHNV and CDR2 as YYDKDF (reference sequence). V lost 3 bases and J lost 7; bases outside the gene matches: 3. This CDR3 is built from 14 residues. The CDR3: CATSRASGGNTQYF. Written as DNA, the CDR3 is TGTGCCACCAGCAGGGCTAGCGGGGGGAATACGCAGTATTTT.

The rearrangement joins TRBV7-7 to TRBJ2-4, with D possibly matching TRBD1 (5 bases). The germline V gene encodes CDR1 SSHAT and CDR2 FNYEAQ (reference sequence). The CDR3 is 16 residues long. With 6 bases removed from V and 0 bases from J, the gap between germline ends came to 15 bases. CDR3 region: CASRPTLQVAKNIQYF. The CDR3 bases are TGTGCCAGCAGGCCAACCCTACAGGTAGCCAAAAACATTCAGTACTTC.

V is TRBV9 and J is TRBJ2-7, with D uncertain. Germline-derived CDR1 and CDR2 are SGDLS and YYNGEE. With 0 bases removed from V and 3 bases from J, the gap between germline ends came to 13 bases. The CDR3 spans 15 residues. Written as DNA, the CDR3 is TGTGCCAGCAGCGTAGGTTCAGCAGGAATCTACGAGCAGTACTTC. This gives the protein CASSVGSAGIYEQYF.

CDR3 coding DNA: TGTGCCAGCAGTTACTCTGGTCACGAGCAGTACTTC. Its protein product is CASSYSGHEQYF. The chain couples TRBV6-5 to TRBJ2-7; D unclear. The V gene's germline CDR1 is MNHEY and CDR2 SVGAGI. This CDR3 contains 12 residues. With 0 bases removed from V and 5 bases from J, the gap between germline ends came to 5 bases.

This clone has just one count. The chain has TRBV7-2 and TRBJ1-1; the D is unclear. The CDR3 contains 14 residues. V gave up 1 base and J gave up 0 bases, with 6 bases separating them. Germline V lookup: CDR1 SGHTA, CDR2 FQGNSA. The CDR3 protein is CASSLVSLNTEAFF. In nucleotides, the CDR3 is TGTGCCAGCAGCTTAGTAAGCCTGAACACTGAAGCTTTCTTT. Supplemented by reference TRBV7-2 and TRBJ1-1, the full variable domain reads GAGVSQSPSNKVTEKGKDVELRCDPISGHTALYWYRQSLGQGLEFLIYFQGNSAPDKSGLPSDRFSAERTGGSVSTLTIQRTQQEDSAVYLCASSLVSLNTEAFFGQGTRLTVV.

The CDR3 is CASGLPPSAGDHTGELFF. The CDR3 bases are TGTGCTAGTGGTTTGCCCCCTTCCGCGGGAGACCACACCGGGGAGCTGTTTTTT. The genes are TRBV12-5 and TRBJ2-2, with TRBD2 matching 7 bases. Germline-derived CDR1 and CDR2 are LGHNT and FRNRAP. V lost 2 bases and J lost 3; bases outside the gene matches: 12. The CDR3 spans 18 residues.

The chain is built from TRBV6-1 and TRBJ2-7; 12 positions match TRBD2. The length of the CDR3 is 13 residues. The V gene end was trimmed by 5 bases and the J gene end by 6 bases; junction bases not matched to a gene: 2. Germline loops: CDR1 MNHNS, CDR2 SASEGT. The CDR3 reads CASSLAGGLEQYF. CDR3 in DNA: TGTGCCAGCAGTCTAGCGGGAGGGCTCGAGCAGTACTTC.

The chain carries TRBV6-6 and TRBJ2-5, with unresolved D. Germline V lookup: CDR1 MNHNY, CDR2 SVGAGI (reference sequence). The V gene lost 7 bases and the J gene lost 4 bases, with 10 bases spanning the gap. This CDR3 has 12 amino acids. The CDR3 DNA sequence: TGTGCCAGCAAGTATACGGGAGAGACCCAGTACTTC. Its protein is CASKYTGETQYF.

The chain uses TRBV19 and TRBJ2-2, with D hard to call. This CDR3 has 14 residues. V shed 7 bases and J shed 6 bases, with 15 bases lying between them. Germline CDR1 reads LNHDA; CDR2 reads SQIVND (reference sequence). In DNA, the CDR3 is TGTGCCAGTAACCCCGGCGGCAGCGCCGGGGAGCTGTTTTTT. As protein: CASNPGGSAGELFF.

The chain recombines TRBV6-5 with TRBJ1-1, with D tentatively TRBD1 (5 bases). The CDR3 is made up of 14 amino acids. Trimming took 5 bases from V and 0 from J, leaving 10 bases between them. CDR1 is MNHEY and CDR2 is SVGAGI in the germline V gene. For the CDR3, the DNA is TGTGCCAGCAGTCGGGGACGGCTGAACACTGAAGCTTTCTTT. It specifies CASSRGRLNTEAFF.

The chain is built from TRBV6-1 and TRBJ2-7; D might be TRBD2 (5 bases). In germline, CDR1 is MNHNS, CDR2 SASEGT. V lost 5 bases to trimming and J lost 5 bases, with 16 bases between them. The CDR3 consists of 14 residues. The CDR3 DNA is TGTGCCAGCAGTCCCCGCGGGCGTATCAACGAGCAGTACTTC. Its translation is CASSPRGRINEQYF.

The chain employs TRBV29-1 and TRBJ1-1; D unclear. Germline CDR1 and CDR2: SQVTM and ANQGSEA. V was clipped by 6 bases and J by 4 bases, with 18 bases between them. This CDR3 is built from 14 residues. CDR3 coding DNA: TGCAGCGTAAATACTCCCAGAGTCGGCACTGAAGCTTTCTTT. Translation: CSVNTPRVGTEAFF.

The CDR3 nucleotides read TGTGCCAGCAGCTCCTCCAAGAACACTGAAGCTTTCTTT. Translated, it gives CASSSSKNTEAFF. The V call is TRBV7-3, the J call TRBJ1-1; D gene uncertain. Per germline, CDR1 SGHTA and CDR2 FQGTGA. The CDR3 runs to 13 residues. V was clipped by 4 bases and J by 1 base, with 7 bases between them.

This CDR3 is CASSEFPHGNTEAFF. As DNA, the CDR3 is TGTGCCAGCAGTGAGTTTCCCCACGGGAACACTGAAGCTTTCTTT. The rearrangement links TRBV6-1 to TRBJ1-1, with D unresolved. The CDR3 runs 15 residues. Germline V gives CDR1 MNHNS, CDR2 SASEGT. V lost 3 bases and J 1 base, leaving 12 bases between the germline ends.

The J gene is TRBJ1-2, the V gene TRBV6-1; D gene unclear. This CDR3 spans 15 amino acids. Germline V gene lookup returns CDR1 MNHNS and CDR2 SASEGT. Trimming pared 6 bases from V and 4 bases from J, leaving 18 bases between. The CDR3 DNA sequence: TGTGCCAGCAGCTCCACTCAGCTGGGTAGCTATGGCTACACCTTC. Amino acid sequence: CASSSTQLGSYGYTF.

The chain carries TRBV19 and TRBJ2-3; 10 nucleotides align to TRBD1. CDR1 is LNHDA, CDR2 SQIVND, per germline (reference sequence). V shed 5 bases and J 3 bases; nucleotides not matched to a gene: 8. The CDR3 runs 16 residues. The CDR3 DNA sequence: TGTGCCAGTAGTTTTCTTGGGGGACAGGGGACAGATACGCAGTATTTT. This encodes CASSFLGGQGTDTQYF.

The chain employs TRBV5-4 and TRBJ2-1, with unresolved D. Germline lookup yields CDR1 SGHNT and CDR2 YYREEE (reference sequence). The CDR3 has 15 residues. V lost 7 bases and J lost 3, with 17 bases in between. Here the CDR3 DNA reads TGTGCCAGCGCATCCCCCCGAGAAAGCTACAATGAGCAGTTCTTC. Translated: CASASPRESYNEQFF.